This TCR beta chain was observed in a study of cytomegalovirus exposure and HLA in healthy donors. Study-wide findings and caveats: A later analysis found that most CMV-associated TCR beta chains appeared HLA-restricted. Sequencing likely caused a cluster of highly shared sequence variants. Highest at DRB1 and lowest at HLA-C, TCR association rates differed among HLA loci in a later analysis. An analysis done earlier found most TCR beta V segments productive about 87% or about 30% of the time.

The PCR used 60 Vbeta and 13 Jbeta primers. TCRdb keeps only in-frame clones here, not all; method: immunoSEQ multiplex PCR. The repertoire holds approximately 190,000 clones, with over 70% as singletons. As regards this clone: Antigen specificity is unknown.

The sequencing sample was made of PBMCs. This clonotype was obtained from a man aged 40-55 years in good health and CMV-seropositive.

The CDR3 bases are TGTGCCAGCAGTGAAGCGCTTCCCCAGGGCACCTTC. Its protein is CASSEALPQGTF. The V and J genes are TRBV6-1 and TRBJ1-2, with a weak D call TRBD1 (5 bases). Germline CDR1 is MNHNS and CDR2 is SASEGT. V was shortened by 0 bases and J by 13 bases, with 12 bases between the two germline ends. CDR3 length equals 12 residues.